This TCR beta chain was identified in a study of shared clonotypes between healthy human individuals. Looking at the study overall: CD4 naive and CD4 memory each took three plates per donor, while CD8 naive took two and CD8 memory one. Study observations and caveats: Naive CD4 clonotype sharing across a handful of donors was 4% to 5%.

Evenly divided among several immunoSEQ plates was the genomic DNA of each subset. TCRdb's table, derived via immunoSEQ multiplex PCR, lists solely in-frame clones and lacks some. Of a few million clones detected, around nine tenths appear once; the ten largest clones hold roughly 0.14%. In regard to this clone: The antigen is unknown.

The donors, healthy adults who were HIV-negative, had experienced no recent acute infections or vaccinations. V was cut by 6 bases and J by 8 bases, with 14 bases left in between. CDR1 is SGHNT, CDR2 YYREEE, per germline (reference sequence). The CDR3 length is 13 residues. The sequence derives from a young man in good health. Sequencing was carried out using naive CD4+ T cells sorted from blood. Indicated subset: CD45RA+ positively selected. The gene calls are TRBV5-4 and TRBJ1-4; possibly TRBD1 for D (6 bases). The CDR3 region is CASTKQGGEKLFF. The CDR3 region has the DNA TGTGCCAGCACGAAACAGGGTGGGGAAAAACTGTTTTTT.